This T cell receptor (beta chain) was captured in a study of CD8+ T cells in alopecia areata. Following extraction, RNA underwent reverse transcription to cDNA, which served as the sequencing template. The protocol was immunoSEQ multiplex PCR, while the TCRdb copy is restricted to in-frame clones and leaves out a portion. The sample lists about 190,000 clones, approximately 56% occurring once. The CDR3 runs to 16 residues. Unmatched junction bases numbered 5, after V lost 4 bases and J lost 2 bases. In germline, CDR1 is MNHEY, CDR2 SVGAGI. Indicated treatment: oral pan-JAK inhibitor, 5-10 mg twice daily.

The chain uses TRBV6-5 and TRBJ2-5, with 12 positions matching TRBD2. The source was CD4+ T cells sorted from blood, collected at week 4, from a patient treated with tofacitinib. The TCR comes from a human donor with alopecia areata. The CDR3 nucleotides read TGTGCCAGCAGTTTTACTAGCGGGGGGTTTCAAGAGACCCAGTACTTC. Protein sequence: CASSFTSGGFQETQYF.